The 2 T cell receptor beta chains given below trace back to one sample, sequenced in a study of CD8 T cells in ankylosing spondylitis. MiXCR, run by TCRdb on the 5' RACE reads, gives a single entry per CDR3 protein. The data contain around 150,000 distinct CDR3 sequences, around 42% of them singletons. The specimen sequenced was synovial fluid, either unsorted or a sorted T cell fraction (not recorded which). The source of these receptors is a male donor with ankylosing spondylitis.

J is TRBJ2-3 and V is TRBV6-4; maybe TRBD2 (5 bases). The germline V gene encodes CDR1 MRHNA and CDR2 SNTAGT. This CDR3 contains 16 residues. V shed 3 bases and J shed 1 base, with 14 bases lying between them. The CDR3 is CASSEIWGVRTDTQYF. The DNA for the CDR3 is TGTGCCAGCAGTGAGATCTGGGGAGTCCGCACAGATACGCAGTATTTT.

At least ten counts were recorded for this clonotype. The gene calls are TRBV4-1 and TRBJ1-4; the match to TRBD1 covers 12 bases. This CDR3 is 15 amino acids long. Germline CDR1 and CDR2: MGHRA and YSYEKL. V shed 0 bases and J 10 bases; nucleotides not matched to a gene: 3. Here the CDR3 reads CASSQERDRGRKLFF. The CDR3 coding sequence is TGCGCCAGCAGCCAAGAAAGGGACAGGGGGCGAAAACTGTTTTTT.